This TCR beta chain is from a study of T cell repertoires in cytomegalovirus infection (dated by TCRdb to between 2018 and 2021). Background for the entire study: Because public TCR beta signatures pointed to carriage of CMV infection together with the matching HLA type, the HLA type of each donor mattered for the analysis.

TCRdb lists the instrument as Illumina HiSeq 1500. TCRdb trimmed public reads at Q25 via fastp, called clones via MiXCR and kept in-frame beta chains. Each entry is one CDR3 protein sequence, shown with its most common DNA and genes. Counted in this sample were around 450,000 distinct CDR3 sequences; roughly 30% of them appeared once. The ten largest clones represent around 13% of the sample. Beyond this particular receptor, the publication reports: Carriers of CMV infection plus the relevant HLA type were discriminated by the cumulative frequency of public TCR beta family members in the study cohort and in an independent approximately 340-donor cohort. The ex vivo response was dominated by HLA-C-restricted CMV-specific TCR beta clonotypes, which also provided the single most frequent clonotype in two of eight donors.

Looking up the germline V gene yields CDR1 SNHLY and CDR2 FYNNEI. The CDR3, cysteine through phenylalanine, is 17 amino acids long. Here the CDR3 DNA is all that survives: 51 bases in frame from base 1. V drops 2 bases and J drops 4 bases, leaving 18 bases in between. This clonotype was seen more than once but under ten times. Its cognate antigen has yet to be identified. No much larger clone is present one base from it, and per-base qualities are unavailable. The specimen was PBMCs. The chain is made from TRBV2 and TRBJ2-1; TRBD2 is possibly the D segment (6 matching bases). The sequence was collected from a human donor in good health (CMV status not recorded). Some clones in this sample may be carry-over from other donors' samples. The CDR3 reads as follows: CASSESVGRGKYNEQFF. The sequenced DNA is TGTGCCAGCAGTGAATCGGTTGGGCGGGGAAAGTACAATGAGCAGTTCTTC.